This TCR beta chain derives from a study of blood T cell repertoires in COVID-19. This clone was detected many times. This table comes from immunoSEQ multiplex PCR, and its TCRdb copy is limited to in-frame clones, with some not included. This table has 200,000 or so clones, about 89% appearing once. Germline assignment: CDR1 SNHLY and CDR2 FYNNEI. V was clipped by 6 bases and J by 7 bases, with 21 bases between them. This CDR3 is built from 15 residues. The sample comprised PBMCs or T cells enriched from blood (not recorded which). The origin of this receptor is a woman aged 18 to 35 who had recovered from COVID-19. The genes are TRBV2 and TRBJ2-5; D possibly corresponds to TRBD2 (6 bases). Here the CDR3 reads CASSDSSPGVRTQYF. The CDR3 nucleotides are TGTGCCAGCAGCGACTCTTCGCCGGGGGTAAGGACCCAGTACTTC.